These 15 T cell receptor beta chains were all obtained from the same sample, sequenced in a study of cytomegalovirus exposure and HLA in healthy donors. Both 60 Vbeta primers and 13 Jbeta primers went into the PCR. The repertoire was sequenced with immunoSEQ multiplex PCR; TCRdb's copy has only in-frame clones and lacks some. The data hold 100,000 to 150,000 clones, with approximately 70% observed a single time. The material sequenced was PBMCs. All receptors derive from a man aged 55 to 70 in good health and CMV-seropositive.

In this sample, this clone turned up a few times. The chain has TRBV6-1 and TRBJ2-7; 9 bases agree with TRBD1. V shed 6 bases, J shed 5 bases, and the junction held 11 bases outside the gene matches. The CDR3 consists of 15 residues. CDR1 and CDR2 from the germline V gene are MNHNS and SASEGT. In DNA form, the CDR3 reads TGTGCCAGCAGGCCATCTGGACAGGGGAACCACGAGCAGTACTTC. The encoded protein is CASRPSGQGNHEQYF.

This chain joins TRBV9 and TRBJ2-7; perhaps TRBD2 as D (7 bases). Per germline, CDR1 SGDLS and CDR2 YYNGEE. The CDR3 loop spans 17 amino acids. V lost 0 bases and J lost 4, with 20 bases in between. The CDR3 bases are TGTGCCAGCAGCGTAGAGGGTACTGGGAGGGGACAATACGAGCAGTACTTC. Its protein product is CASSVEGTGRGQYEQYF.

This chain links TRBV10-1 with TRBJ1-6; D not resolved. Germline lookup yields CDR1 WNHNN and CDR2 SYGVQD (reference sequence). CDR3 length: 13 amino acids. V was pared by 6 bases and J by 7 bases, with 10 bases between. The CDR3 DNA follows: TGCGCCAGCAGGTCCGACGGGAATTCACCCCTCCACTTT. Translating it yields CASRSDGNSPLHF.

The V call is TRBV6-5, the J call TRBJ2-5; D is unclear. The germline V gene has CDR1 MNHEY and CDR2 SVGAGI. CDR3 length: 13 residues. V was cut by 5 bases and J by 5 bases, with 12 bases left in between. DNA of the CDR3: TGTGCCAGCAGTCCCACTATAGAGGAGACCCAGTACTTC. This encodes CASSPTIEETQYF.

CDR3 nucleotide sequence: TGTGCCAGCTCCGGAACAGGGGGCCGGAATCAGCCCCAGCATTTT. Protein sequence: CASSGTGGRNQPQHF. V gene TRBV18 combines with J gene TRBJ1-5, with 9 bases lining up with TRBD1. The CDR3 is 15 residues long. The trim removed 6 bases at V and 4 bases at J, leaving 7 bases unmatched. The germline V gene has CDR1 KGHSH and CDR2 LQKENI.

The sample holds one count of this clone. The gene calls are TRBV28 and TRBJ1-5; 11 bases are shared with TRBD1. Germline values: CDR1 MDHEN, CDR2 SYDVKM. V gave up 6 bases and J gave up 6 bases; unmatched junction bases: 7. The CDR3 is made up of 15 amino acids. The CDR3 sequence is CASSPGTGGAQPQHF. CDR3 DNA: TGTGCCAGCAGCCCCGGGACAGGGGGGGCTCAGCCCCAGCATTTT.

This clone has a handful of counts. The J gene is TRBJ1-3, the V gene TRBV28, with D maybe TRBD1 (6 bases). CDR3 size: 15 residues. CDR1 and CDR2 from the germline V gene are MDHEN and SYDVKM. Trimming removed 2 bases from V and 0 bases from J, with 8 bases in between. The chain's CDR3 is CASSLGTTSGNTIYF. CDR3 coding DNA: TGTGCCAGCAGTTTAGGGACAACCTCTGGAAACACCATATATTTT.

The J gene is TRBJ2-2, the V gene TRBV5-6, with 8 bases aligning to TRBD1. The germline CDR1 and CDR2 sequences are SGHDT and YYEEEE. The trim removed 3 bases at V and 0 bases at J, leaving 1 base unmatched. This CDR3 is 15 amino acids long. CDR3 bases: TGTGCCAGCAGCTGGGGACAGGCGAACACCGGGGAGCTGTTTTTT. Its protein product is CASSWGQANTGELFF.

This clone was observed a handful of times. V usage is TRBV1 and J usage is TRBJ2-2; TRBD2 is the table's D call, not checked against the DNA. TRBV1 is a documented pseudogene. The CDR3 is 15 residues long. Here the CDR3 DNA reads TGCACCAGCAAACCCCCGGGACTAATCGCCGGGGAGCTGTTTTTT. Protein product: CTSKPPGLIAGELFF.

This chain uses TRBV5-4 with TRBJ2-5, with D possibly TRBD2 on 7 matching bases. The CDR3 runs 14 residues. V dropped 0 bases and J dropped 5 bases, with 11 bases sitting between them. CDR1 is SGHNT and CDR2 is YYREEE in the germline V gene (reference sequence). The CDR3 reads CASSLAGGRETQYF. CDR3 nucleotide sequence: TGTGCCAGCAGCTTGGCGGGGGGCCGGGAGACCCAGTACTTC.

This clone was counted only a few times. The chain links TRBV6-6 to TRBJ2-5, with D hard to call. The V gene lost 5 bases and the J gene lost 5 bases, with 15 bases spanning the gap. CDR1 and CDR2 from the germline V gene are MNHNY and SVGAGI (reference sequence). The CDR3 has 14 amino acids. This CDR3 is CASSPRQARETQYF. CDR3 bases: TGTGCCAGCAGTCCCCGGCAGGCCCGCGAGACCCAGTACTTC.

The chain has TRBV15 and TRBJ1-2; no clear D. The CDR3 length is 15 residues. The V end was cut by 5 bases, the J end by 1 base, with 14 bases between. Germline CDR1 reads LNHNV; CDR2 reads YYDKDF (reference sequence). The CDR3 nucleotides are TGTGCCACCAGCCAAGGGCGGGGTGGTAACTATGGCTACACCTTC. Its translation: CATSQGRGGNYGYTF.

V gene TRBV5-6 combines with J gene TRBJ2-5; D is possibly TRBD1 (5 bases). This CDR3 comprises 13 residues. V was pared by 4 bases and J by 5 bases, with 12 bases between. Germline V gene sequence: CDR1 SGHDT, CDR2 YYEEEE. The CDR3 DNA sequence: TGTGCCAGCAGCCCTTTGGCAGGGGAGACCCAGTACTTC. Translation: CASSPLAGETQYF.

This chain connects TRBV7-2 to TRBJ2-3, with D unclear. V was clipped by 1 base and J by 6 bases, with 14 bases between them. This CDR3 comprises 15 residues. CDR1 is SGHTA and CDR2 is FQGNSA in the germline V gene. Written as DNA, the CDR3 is TGTGCCAGCAGCTTAGAAGTTAACTCGCGGGATACGCAGTATTTT. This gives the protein CASSLEVNSRDTQYF.

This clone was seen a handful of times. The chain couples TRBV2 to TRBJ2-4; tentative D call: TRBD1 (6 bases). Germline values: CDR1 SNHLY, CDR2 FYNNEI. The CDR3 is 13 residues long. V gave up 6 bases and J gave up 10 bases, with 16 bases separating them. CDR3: CASSELQGQIQYF. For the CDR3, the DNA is TGTGCCAGCAGCGAACTACAGGGCCAGATTCAGTACTTC.